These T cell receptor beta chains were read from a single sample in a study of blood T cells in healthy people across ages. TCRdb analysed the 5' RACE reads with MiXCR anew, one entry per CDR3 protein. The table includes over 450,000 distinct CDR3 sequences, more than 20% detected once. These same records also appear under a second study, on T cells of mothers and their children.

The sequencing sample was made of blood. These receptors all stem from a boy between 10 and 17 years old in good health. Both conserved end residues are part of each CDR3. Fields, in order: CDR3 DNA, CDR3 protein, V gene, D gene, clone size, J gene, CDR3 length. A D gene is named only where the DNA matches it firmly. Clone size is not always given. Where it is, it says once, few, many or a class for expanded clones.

TGTGCCAGCAGCTTAGCCTTGACTAGCGGGGGACAAGAGACCCAGTACTTC | CASSLALTSGGQETQYF | TRBV7-2 | TRBD2 | few | TRBJ2-5 | 17
TGTGCCAGCAGTTACGGACAGGGCGTAAACGAGCAGTACTTC | CASSYGQGVNEQYF | TRBV6-5 | TRBD1 | NA | TRBJ2-7 | 14
TGTGCCAGCAGCACCCGGACAGGGTGGGATGAAAAACTGTTTTTT | CASSTRTGWDEKLFF | TRBV21-1 | NA | many | TRBJ1-4 | 15
TGTGCCAGCAGTTCCTCCGCATTGGCCGGTACTAACTATGGCTACACCTTC | CASSSSALAGTNYGYTF | TRBV6-5 | NA | few | TRBJ1-2 | 17
TGTGCCAGCAGTCTGCGGACTAGTGGGAGGGACGAGCAGTACTTC | CASSLRTSGRDEQYF | TRBV12-3/TRBV12-4 | TRBD2 | NA | TRBJ2-7 | 15
TGTGCCAGCAGCCATCCCGAGGGTGGCAGGGCCAATTCACCCCTCCACTTT | CASSHPEGGRANSPLHF | TRBV4-2 | NA | NA | TRBJ1-6 | 17
TGCGCCAGCAGCGTCGGTATTGGGGGTAGCACAGATACGCAGTATTTT | CASSVGIGGSTDTQYF | TRBV5-1 | NA | few | TRBJ2-3 | 16
TGCAGTGCGCCGACAGGGATGAACTACGAGCAGTACTTC | CSAPTGMNYEQYF | TRBV20-1 | TRBD1 | NA | TRBJ2-7 | 13
TGCGCCAGCAGCCAAGATCTAACAGTGGGGCCAACCAGGCAGCCCCAGCATTTT | CASSQDLTVGPTRQPQHF | TRBV4-3 | NA | few | TRBJ1-5 | 18
TGTGCCAGCAGTTACACTAGATCTCCCCCTGAGCAGTTCTTC | CASSYTRSPPEQFF | TRBV6-2/TRBV6-3 | NA | NA | TRBJ2-1 | 14
TGCGCCAGCAGCCCGGGACTCGTCATCGGGGAGCTGTTTTTT | CASSPGLVIGELFF | TRBV5-1 | NA | NA | TRBJ2-2 | 14
TGTGCCAGCAGCGGTACTAGCGGGAGTGGGGGTGAGCAGTTCTTC | CASSGTSGSGGEQFF | TRBV9 | TRBD2 | few | TRBJ2-1 | 15
TGTGCCAGCAGCGCTAGCGGGGGGGCCACTTACAATGAGCAGTTCTTC | CASSASGGATYNEQFF | TRBV7-2 | TRBD2 | NA | TRBJ2-1 | 16
TGTGCCAGCAGCTCTTTCGGGGCGGCCGAAGAGACCCAGTACTTC | CASSSFGAAEETQYF | TRBV7-9 | NA | few | TRBJ2-5 | 15
TGCGCCAGCAGCTTGACAGTTACCGAGACCCAGTACTTC | CASSLTVTETQYF | TRBV5-1 | NA | NA | TRBJ2-5 | 13
TGTGCCAGCAGTGCGGGTGGGAGAAAACAAGAGACCCAGTACTTC | CASSAGGRKQETQYF | TRBV2 | NA | NA | TRBJ2-5 | 15
TGCAGCGTCGCCCTCGGGGGCGGGGAAAACACCATATATTTT | CSVALGGGENTIYF | TRBV29-1 | NA | few | TRBJ1-3 | 14
TGTGCCAGCACCGAAATGTCAGGGACTAGCCCTGTGCAGTTCTTC | CASTEMSGTSPVQFF | TRBV6-2/TRBV6-3 | TRBD2 | few | TRBJ2-1 | 15
TGTGCCAGCGGATTCCCGGTACAGGGGGAGACCCAGTACTTC | CASGFPVQGETQYF | TRBV6-2/TRBV6-3 | TRBD1 | NA | TRBJ2-5 | 14
TGCGCCAGCAGCGACGGGATGGCCTACGAGCAGTACTTC | CASSDGMAYEQYF | TRBV4-3 | NA | NA | TRBJ2-7 | 13
TGTGCCAGCAGCTTATACGATCAGCCCCAGCATTTT | CASSLYDQPQHF | TRBV7-2 | NA | few | TRBJ1-5 | 12
TGCGCCAGCAGCGTAGAATCTTCTGGAAACACCATATATTTT | CASSVESSGNTIYF | TRBV4-3 | NA | few | TRBJ1-3 | 14
TGTGCCAGCAGTTACCCCCCGGGGGATCAGCCCCAGCATTTT | CASSYPPGDQPQHF | TRBV6-2/TRBV6-3 | NA | few | TRBJ1-5 | 14
TGCAGTGCAGACCCCAGAATCTTCGGCTACACCTTC | CSADPRIFGYTF | TRBV20-1 | NA | few | TRBJ1-2 | 12
TGTGCCAGCTGTTTGGGGGGCGTGTTTTCGGGCACAGATACGCAGTATTTT | CASCLGGVFSGTDTQYF | TRBV28 | NA | NA | TRBJ2-3 | 17
TGTGCCAGCAGCTACGGTTGGGATTCTGAAAAACTGTTTTTT | CASSYGWDSEKLFF | TRBV7-9 | NA | few | TRBJ1-4 | 14
TGTGCCAGCACCGTGCTCGATGAGCAGTTCTTC | CASTVLDEQFF | TRBV5-6 | NA | once | TRBJ2-1 | 11
TGTGCCAGCAGCGGACCGATCGGAATCGGGGGTTTGGACGGCTACACCTTC | CASSGPIGIGGLDGYTF | TRBV9 | NA | many | TRBJ1-2 | 17
TGTGCCAGCAGCTCCCTAGGCGGGAGGACTTACAATGAGCAGTTCTTC | CASSSLGGRTYNEQFF | TRBV7-3 | TRBD2 | NA | TRBJ2-1 | 16
TGCAGCGTTGAACTGGCGGGAGGGCCCCAGTTC | CSVELAGGPQF | TRBV29-1 | TRBD2 | few | TRBJ2-5 | 11
TGCAGCGCAGGGGGGAGCGGGGGGAAAGAGACCCAGTACTTC | CSAGGSGGKETQYF | TRBV29-1 | TRBD2 | NA | TRBJ2-5 | 14
TGTGCCAGCAGTTCCGGGACTAGCGGGGGGGCCCGCGAGCAGTACTTC | CASSSGTSGGAREQYF | TRBV12-3/TRBV12-4 | TRBD2 | NA | TRBJ2-7 | 16
TGTGCCAGCAGTTTTGGCAGCTCCTATGGCTACACCTTC | CASSFGSSYGYTF | TRBV12-3/TRBV12-4 | NA | few | TRBJ1-2 | 13
TGTGCCAGCAGCTTAGGCCCAGACAATGAGCAGTTCTTC | CASSLGPDNEQFF | TRBV7-3 | NA | NA | TRBJ2-1 | 13
TGTGCCAGCAGCCCTCGACTAGCGCGGGAGCAGTACTTC | CASSPRLAREQYF | TRBV9 | TRBD2 | NA | TRBJ2-5 | 13
TGCAGCGTTGAAACGGAAAACTATGGCTACACCTTC | CSVETENYGYTF | TRBV29-1 | NA | NA | TRBJ1-2 | 12
TGTACCAGCAGGTGGGGACAGACAACTGAAGCTTTCTTT | CTSRWGQTTEAFF | TRBV6-1 | TRBD1 | NA | TRBJ1-1 | 13
TGTGCCAGCAGCCAAGGCGGGGTCAATGAGCAGTTCTTC | CASSQGGVNEQFF | TRBV3-1 | NA | NA | TRBJ2-1 | 13
TGTGCCAGCAGGACAGGACTAGCGGGACCTCGGGATACGCAGTATTTT | CASRTGLAGPRDTQYF | TRBV6-1 | TRBD2 | NA | TRBJ2-3 | 16
TGCAGTGCTAGGATGGCCGAGACCTCCTACAATGAGCAGTTCTTC | CSARMAETSYNEQFF | TRBV20-1 | NA | few | TRBJ2-1 | 15
TGTGCCAGCAGCGGGAGAGGCACAGATACGCAGTATTTT | CASSGRGTDTQYF | TRBV27 | NA | many | TRBJ2-3 | 13
TGTGCCAGCCCAACAGGCTACGAGCAGTACTTC | CASPTGYEQYF | TRBV27 | NA | few | TRBJ2-7 | 11
TGCAGTGCTAGAGACGGCCAAGCGGGATCAGATACGCAGTATTTT | CSARDGQAGSDTQYF | TRBV20-1 | TRBD2 | few | TRBJ2-3 | 15